Listed below are T cell receptor beta chains from one sample, sequenced in a study of lymphopenia after photon versus proton radiotherapy. Repertoires were generated with immunoSEQ multiplex PCR, while TCRdb's copy carries only in-frame clones and drops some. The profile shows 150,000 to 200,000 clones, about 85% of them singletons. Sequencing was performed on peripheral blood, taken from a patient treated with photon-based radiotherapy. The source of these receptors is a man aged 45-65 years with gastric cancer. Each CDR3 is given with its conserved first and last residue. D genes are given only for firm matches. Clone size is not always given. Where it is, it says once, few, many or a class for expanded clones.

J gene	D gene	V gene	clone size	CDR3 protein	CDR3 DNA
TRBJ2-7	NA	TRBV6-4	NA	CASSDPSCHSYEQYF	TGTGCCAGCAGTGACCCGTCATGCCATAGCTACGAGCAGTACTTC
TRBJ1-1	NA	TRBV4-1	NA	CASSRDTAGFEAFF	TGCGCCAGCAGCCGGGACACCGCGGGTTTTGAAGCTTTCTTT
TRBJ2-1	NA	TRBV30	NA	CAWRGTPSSYNEQFF	TGTGCCTGGAGGGGGACCCCCAGCTCCTACAATGAGCAGTTCTTC
TRBJ2-3	NA	TRBV4-2	once	CASSRDDGGSTDTQYF	TGTGCCAGCAGCAGAGACGACGGCGGAAGCACAGATACGCAGTATTTT
TRBJ2-7	NA	TRBV18	NA	CASSPPNSQGYYEQYF	TGTGCCAGCTCACCACCCAACAGCCAGGGTTACTACGAGCAGTACTTC
TRBJ2-1	TRBD1	TRBV30	many	CAWKGQGTGGEQFF	TGTGCCTGGAAAGGACAGGGGACCGGGGGTGAGCAGTTCTTC
TRBJ1-2	NA	TRBV9	NA	CASSVEGSGAGGYTF	TGTGCCAGCAGCGTAGAGGGCTCAGGGGCGGGTGGCTACACCTTC
TRBJ1-2	NA	TRBV9	NA	CASNREGDIQREGYTF	TGTGCCAGCAACCGAGAAGGGGACATCCAGAGGGAGGGCTACACCTTC
TRBJ1-1	NA	TRBV6-5	NA	CASSPPGAENTEAFF	TGTGCCAGCAGTCCCCCGGGGGCAGAGAACACTGAAGCTTTCTTT
TRBJ2-7	NA	TRBV30	NA	CAWSLSRGAKWQYF	TGTGCCTGGAGTCTCAGTCGGGGGGCAAAATGGCAGTACTTC
TRBJ2-2	NA	TRBV7-8	NA	CASSLNTGELFF	TGTGCCAGCAGCCTGAACACCGGGGAGCTGTTTTTT
TRBJ2-7	TRBD2	TRBV27	NA	CASSFSIAGTPYEQYF	TGTGCCAGCAGTTTCTCCATAGCGGGTACTCCCTACGAGCAGTACTTC
TRBJ1-1	NA	TRBV27	NA	CASSPGPFMNTEAFF	TGTGCCAGCAGCCCCGGACCGTTCATGAACACTGAAGCTTTCTTT
TRBJ1-3	NA	TRBV6-5	NA	CASSYSKRNSGNTIYF	TGTGCCAGCAGTTACTCGAAAAGGAACTCTGGAAACACCATATATTTT
TRBJ2-1	TRBD2	TRBV11-2	many	CASSSPLAGLSYNEQFF	TGTGCCAGCAGCTCGCCCCTAGCGGGGCTCTCCTACAATGAGCAGTTCTTC
TRBJ2-5	NA	TRBV5-1	NA	CASSLGAGATETQYF	TGCGCCAGCAGCTTGGGTGCGGGGGCGACAGAGACCCAGTACTTC
TRBJ2-7	NA	TRBV19	NA	CASSMTGGRLAGSSYEQYF	TGTGCCAGTAGTATGACAGGGGGTCGTCTAGCGGGGAGCTCCTACGAGCAGTACTTC